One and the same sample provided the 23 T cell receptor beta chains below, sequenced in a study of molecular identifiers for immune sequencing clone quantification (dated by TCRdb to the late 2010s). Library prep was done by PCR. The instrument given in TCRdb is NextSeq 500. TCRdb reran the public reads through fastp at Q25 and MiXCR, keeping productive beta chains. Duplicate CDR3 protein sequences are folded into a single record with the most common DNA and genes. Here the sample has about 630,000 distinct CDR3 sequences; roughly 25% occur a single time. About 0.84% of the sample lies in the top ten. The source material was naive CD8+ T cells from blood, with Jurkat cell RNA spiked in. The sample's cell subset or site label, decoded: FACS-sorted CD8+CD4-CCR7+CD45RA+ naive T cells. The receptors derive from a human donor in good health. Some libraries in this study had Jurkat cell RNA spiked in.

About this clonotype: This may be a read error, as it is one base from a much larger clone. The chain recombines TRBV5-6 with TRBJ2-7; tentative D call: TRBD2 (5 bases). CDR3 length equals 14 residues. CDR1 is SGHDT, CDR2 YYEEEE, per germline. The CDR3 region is CASSLEGGTYGQYF. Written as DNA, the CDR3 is TGTGCCAGCAGCTTGGAAGGAGGAACTTACGGGCAGTACTTC.

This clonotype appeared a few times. The CDR3 DNA follows: TGTGCCATCGGACCGGACAGGGGGCAAACCGGGGAGCTGTTTTTT. This translates into CAIGPDRGQTGELFF. J is TRBJ2-2 and V is TRBV6-5; 11 bases map to TRBD1. The trim removed 10 bases at V and 5 bases at J, leaving 9 bases unmatched. The CDR3 totals 15 residues. The germline V gene encodes CDR1 MNHEY and CDR2 SVGAGI.

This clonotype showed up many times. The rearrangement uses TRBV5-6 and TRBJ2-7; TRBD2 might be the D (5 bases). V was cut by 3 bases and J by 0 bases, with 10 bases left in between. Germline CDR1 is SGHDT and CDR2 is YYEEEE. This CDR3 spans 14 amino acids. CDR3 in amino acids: CASSSGVTSYEQYF. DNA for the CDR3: TGTGCCAGCAGCTCCGGGGTCACCTCCTACGAGCAGTACTTC.

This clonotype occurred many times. The CDR3 DNA sequence: TGTGCCAGCAGTGTCCCAGGGGTTTGGGGAGAAGCTTTCTTT. It yields the protein CASSVPGVWGEAFF. The chain links TRBV6-1 to TRBJ1-1; tentative D call: TRBD1 (6 bases). V lost 4 bases and J 8 bases, leaving 17 bases between the germline ends. The CDR3 runs 14 residues. CDR1 and CDR2 (germline): MNHNS, SASEGT.

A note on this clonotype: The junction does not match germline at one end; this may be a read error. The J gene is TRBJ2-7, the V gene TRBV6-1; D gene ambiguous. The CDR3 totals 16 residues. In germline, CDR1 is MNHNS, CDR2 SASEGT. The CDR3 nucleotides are TGTGCCAGCAGTGAAGCTTGGACGGTTTACTCCTACAAGCAGTACTTC. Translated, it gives CASSEAWTVYSYKQYF.

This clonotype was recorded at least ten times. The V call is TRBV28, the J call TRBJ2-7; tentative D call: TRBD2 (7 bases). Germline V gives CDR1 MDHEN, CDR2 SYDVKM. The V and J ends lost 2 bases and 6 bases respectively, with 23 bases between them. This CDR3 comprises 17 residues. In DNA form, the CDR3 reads TGTGCCAGCAGTTTACCCCTGGGGGGGCGGGAGTTTCGCGAGCAGTACTTC. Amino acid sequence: CASSLPLGGREFREQYF.

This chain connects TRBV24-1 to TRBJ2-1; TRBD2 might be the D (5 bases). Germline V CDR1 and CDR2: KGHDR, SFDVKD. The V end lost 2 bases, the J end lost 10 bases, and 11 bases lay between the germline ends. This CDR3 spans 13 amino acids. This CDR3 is CATSDYEGREQFF. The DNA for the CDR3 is TGTGCCACCAGTGATTATGAGGGCAGAGAGCAGTTCTTC.

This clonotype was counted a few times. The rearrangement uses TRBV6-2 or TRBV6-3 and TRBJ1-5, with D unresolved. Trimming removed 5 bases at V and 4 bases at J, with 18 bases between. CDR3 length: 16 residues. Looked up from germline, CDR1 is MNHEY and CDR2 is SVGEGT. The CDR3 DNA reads TGTGCCAGCAGTCCTCTTGAGTTGGCAGCTAATCAGCCCCAGCATTTT. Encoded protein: CASSPLELAANQPQHF.

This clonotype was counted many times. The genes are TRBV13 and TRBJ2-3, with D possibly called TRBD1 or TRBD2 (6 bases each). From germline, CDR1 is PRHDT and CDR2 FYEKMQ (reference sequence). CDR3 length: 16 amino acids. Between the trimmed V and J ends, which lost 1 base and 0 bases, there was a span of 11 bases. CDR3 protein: CASSLVGGPSTDTQYF. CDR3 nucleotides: TGTGCCAGCAGCTTAGTTGGGGGGCCAAGCACAGATACGCAGTATTTT.

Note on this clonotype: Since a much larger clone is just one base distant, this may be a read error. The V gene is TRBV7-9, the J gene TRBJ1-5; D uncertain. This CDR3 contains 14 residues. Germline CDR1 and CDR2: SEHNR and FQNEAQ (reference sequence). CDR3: CASSLDGSTQPQHF. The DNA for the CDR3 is TGTGCCAGCAGCTTAGACGGTAGCACTCAGCCCCAGCATTTT.

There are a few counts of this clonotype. CDR3: CASKPFPGPGNTIYF. DNA for the CDR3: TGTGCCAGTAAACCTTTCCCAGGGCCTGGAAACACCATATATTTT. J is TRBJ1-3 and V is TRBV19; D may be TRBD1 (5 bases). Trimming removed 7 bases at V and 2 bases at J, with 15 bases between. This CDR3 spans 15 amino acids. Germline V gene data show CDR1 as LNHDA and CDR2 as SQIVND (reference sequence).

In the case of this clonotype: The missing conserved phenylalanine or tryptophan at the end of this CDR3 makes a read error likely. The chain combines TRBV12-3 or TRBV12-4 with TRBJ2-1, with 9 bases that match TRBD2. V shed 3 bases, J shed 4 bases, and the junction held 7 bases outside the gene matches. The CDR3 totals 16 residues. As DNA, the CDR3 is TGTGCCAGCAGTTTTGGTGCGGGAGGGGGGTACAATGAGCAGTTCTCC. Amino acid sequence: CASSFGAGGGYNEQFS.

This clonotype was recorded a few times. CDR3 region: CASRWGQGVYEQYF. DNA of the CDR3: TGTGCCAGCCGTTGGGGACAGGGGGTCTACGAGCAGTACTTC. The chain has TRBV6-5 and TRBJ2-7; TRBD1 matches at 11 bases. The CDR3 is made up of 14 amino acids. After removal of 8 bases from V and 3 bases from J, the junction contained 6 bases not matched to a gene. Germline values: CDR1 MNHEY, CDR2 SVGAGI.

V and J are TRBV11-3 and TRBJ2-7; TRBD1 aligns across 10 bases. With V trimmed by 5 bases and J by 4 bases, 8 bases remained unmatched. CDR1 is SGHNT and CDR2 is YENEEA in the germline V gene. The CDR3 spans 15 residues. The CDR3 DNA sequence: TGTGCCAGCAGCGAGGGACAGGGGAATCGGTACGAGCAGTACTTC. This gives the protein CASSEGQGNRYEQYF. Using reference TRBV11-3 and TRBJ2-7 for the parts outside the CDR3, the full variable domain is EAGVVQSPRYKIIEKKQPVAFWCNPISGHNTLYWYLQNLGQGPELLIRYENEEAVDDSQLPKDRFSAERLKGVDSTLKIQPAELGDSAVYLCASSEGQGNRYEQYFGPGTRLTVT.

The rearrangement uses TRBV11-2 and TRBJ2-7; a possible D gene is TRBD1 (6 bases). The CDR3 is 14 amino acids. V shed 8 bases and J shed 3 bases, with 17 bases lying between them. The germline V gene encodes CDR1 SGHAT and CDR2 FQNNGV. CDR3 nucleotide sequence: TGTGCCAGCCACCTACGGGACAATGACTACGAGCAGTACTTC. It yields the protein CASHLRDNDYEQYF.

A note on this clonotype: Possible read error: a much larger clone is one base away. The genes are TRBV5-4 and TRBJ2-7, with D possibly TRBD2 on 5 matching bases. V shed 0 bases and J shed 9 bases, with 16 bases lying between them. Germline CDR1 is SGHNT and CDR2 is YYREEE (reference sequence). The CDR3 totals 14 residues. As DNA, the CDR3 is TGTGCCAGCAGCTTGGAAAGGAGGCCCCACGGGCAGTACTTC. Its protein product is CASSLERRPHGQYF.

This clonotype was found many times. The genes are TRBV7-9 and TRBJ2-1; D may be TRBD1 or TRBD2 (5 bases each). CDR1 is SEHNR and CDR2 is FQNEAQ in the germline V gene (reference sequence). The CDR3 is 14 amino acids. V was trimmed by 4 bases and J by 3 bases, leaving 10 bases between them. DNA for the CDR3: TGTGCCAGCAGCTCCGGGACCATCTACAATGAGCAGTTCTTC. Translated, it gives CASSSGTIYNEQFF.

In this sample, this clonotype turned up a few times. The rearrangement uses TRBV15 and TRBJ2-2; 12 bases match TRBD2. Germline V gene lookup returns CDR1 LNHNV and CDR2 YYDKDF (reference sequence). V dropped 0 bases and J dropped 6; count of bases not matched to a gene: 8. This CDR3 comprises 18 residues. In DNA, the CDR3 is TGTGCCACCAGCAGAGATGCACTAGCGGGGGGCCGGTCCGGGGAGCTGTTTTTT. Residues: CATSRDALAGGRSGELFF.

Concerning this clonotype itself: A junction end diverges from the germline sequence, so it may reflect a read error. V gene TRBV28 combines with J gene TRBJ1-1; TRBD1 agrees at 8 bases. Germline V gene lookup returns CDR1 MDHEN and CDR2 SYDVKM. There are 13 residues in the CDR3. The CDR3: CASSPPGGTKAFF. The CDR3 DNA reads TGTGCCAGCAGCCCACCAGGGGGCACTAAAGCTTTCTTT.

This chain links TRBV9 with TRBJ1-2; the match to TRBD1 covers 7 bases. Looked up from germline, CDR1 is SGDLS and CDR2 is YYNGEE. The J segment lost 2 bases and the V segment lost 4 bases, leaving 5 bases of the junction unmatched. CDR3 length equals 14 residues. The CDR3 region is CASSNDRANYGYTF. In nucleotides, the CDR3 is TGTGCCAGCAGCAACGACAGGGCAAACTATGGCTACACCTTC.

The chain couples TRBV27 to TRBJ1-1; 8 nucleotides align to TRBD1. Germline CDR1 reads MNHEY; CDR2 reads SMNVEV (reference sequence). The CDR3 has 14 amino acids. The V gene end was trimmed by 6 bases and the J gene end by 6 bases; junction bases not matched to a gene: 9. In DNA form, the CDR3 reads TGTGCCAGCAGCATAAGGACAGGGTTAGCTGAAGCTTTCTTT. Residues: CASSIRTGLAEAFF.

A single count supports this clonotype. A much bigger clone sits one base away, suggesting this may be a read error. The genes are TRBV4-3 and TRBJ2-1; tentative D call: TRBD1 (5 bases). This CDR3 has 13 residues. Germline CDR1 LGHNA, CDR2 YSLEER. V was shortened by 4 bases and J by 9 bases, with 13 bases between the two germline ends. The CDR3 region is CASSPTVFGEQFF. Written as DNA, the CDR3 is TGCGCCAGCAGCCCGACAGTTTTTGGTGAGCAGTTCTTC.

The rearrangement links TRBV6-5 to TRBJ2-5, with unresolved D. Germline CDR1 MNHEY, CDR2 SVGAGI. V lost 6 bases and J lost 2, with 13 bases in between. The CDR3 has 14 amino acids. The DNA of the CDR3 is TGTGCCAGCAGCCCCTCCAATTCGCAAGAGACCCAGTACTTC. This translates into CASSPSNSQETQYF.